Listed here are 6 T cell receptor beta chains from one sample, sequenced in a study of T cells in tuberculosis. TCRdb keeps only in-frame clones here, not all; method: immunoSEQ multiplex PCR. The profile covers 25,000 to 40,000 clones, with just under 95% appearing a single time and around 7.7% taken by the ten largest. Sequencing used PBMCs. These receptors were taken from a donor aged 10-30 years with latent tuberculosis or without tuberculosis infection. Some clones in this sample may be carry-over from other donors' samples.

This clone occurred once. The chain joins TRBV5-6 to TRBJ1-1, with D unresolved. Germline loops: CDR1 SGHDT, CDR2 YYEEEE. V gave up 4 bases and J gave up 4 bases, with 5 bases separating them. CDR3 size: 11 residues. The CDR3 loop reads CASSQRTEAFF. CDR3 bases: TGTGCCAGCAGCCAGCGCACTGAAGCTTTCTTT.

The rearrangement links TRBV2 to TRBJ1-4; weak D call: TRBD1 (6 bases). The V end lost 2 bases, the J end lost 5 bases, and 12 bases lay between the germline ends. Germline V gene sequence: CDR1 SNHLY, CDR2 FYNNEI. The CDR3 has 15 residues. CDR3 DNA sequence: TGTGCCAGCAGTGAAACGACAGGTCAGAATGAAAAACTGTTTTTT. This encodes CASSETTGQNEKLFF.

The genes are TRBV5-1 and TRBJ1-2; D gene ambiguous. Germline CDR1 SGHRS, CDR2 YFSETQ. The germline V and J ends were trimmed by 4 bases and 12 bases, with 25 bases remaining between them. The CDR3 spans 15 residues. CDR3 sequence (DNA): TGCGCCAGCAGCCTCTTTGGGCAAGACGACGGCTTTAACACCTTC. Translation: CASSLFGQDDGFNTF.

The chain is built from TRBV6-5 and TRBJ2-7; 8 bases match TRBD2. This CDR3 is 14 amino acids long. Unmatched junction bases numbered 3, after V lost 2 bases and J lost 3 bases. CDR1 is MNHEY, CDR2 SVGAGI, per germline. The CDR3, as DNA: TGTGCCAGCAGTTACATCGCGGGAGGCTACGAGCAGTACTTC. It specifies CASSYIAGGYEQYF.

The chain recombines TRBV2 with TRBJ1-2; TRBD1 matches 7 bases. The V and J ends lost 6 bases and 4 bases, in that order; junction bases with no gene match: 11. The CDR3 has 15 residues. Looked up from germline, CDR1 is SNHLY and CDR2 is FYNNEI. For the CDR3, the DNA is TGTGCCAGCAGCACTGGACAGGACAGACGCTATGGCTACACCTTC. Residues: CASSTGQDRRYGYTF.

This clone was recorded only once. The V call is TRBV6-6, the J call TRBJ2-5; 9 positions agree with TRBD1. The CDR3 consists of 14 residues. V shed 3 bases, J shed 5 bases, and the junction held 4 bases outside the gene matches. CDR1 and CDR2 (germline): MNHNY, SVGAGI (reference sequence). CDR3 nucleotides: TGTGCCAGCAGTTATACAGGGGGCGGTGAGACCCAGTACTTC. It specifies CASSYTGGGETQYF.